The rows below give T cell receptor beta chains drawn from one sample of a study of blood T cell repertoires in COVID-19. The table came from immunoSEQ multiplex PCR; TCRdb's copy has only in-frame clones and leaves some out. The profile shows more than 200,000 clones, 70% to 85% of them singletons. The sequenced sample consisted of peripheral blood. The origin of the receptors is an elderly woman with active or convalescent COVID-19. The CDR3 runs from the conserved cysteine through the conserved F or W. The order of the fields is CDR3 protein, CDR3 DNA, J gene, V gene, clone size, D gene. D genes are given only for firm matches. Rows give clone size only sometimes, using once, few, many, or a class for an expanded clone.

CDR3: CASRASGGKNTGELFF; DNA: TGTGCCAGCAGGGCTAGCGGGGGGAAGAACACCGGGGAGCTGTTTTTT; J: TRBJ2-2; V: TRBV7-9; size: many; D: TRBD2
CDR3: CAARRGGTGELFF; DNA: TGTGCCGCGAGAAGAGGAGGGACCGGGGAGCTGTTTTTT; J: TRBJ2-2; V: TRBV28; size: once; D: NA
CDR3: CASSLERGNTEAFF; DNA: TGCGCCAGCAGCTTGGAGCGGGGGAACACTGAAGCTTTCTTT; J: TRBJ1-1; V: TRBV5-1; size: NA; D: NA
CDR3: CASSPLSGTSGGNSYEQYF; DNA: TGCGCCAGCAGCCCCCTATCCGGGACTAGCGGGGGCAACTCCTACGAGCAGTACTTC; J: TRBJ2-7; V: TRBV5-1; size: NA; D: TRBD2
CDR3: CASSPDTGYGYTF; DNA: TGTGCCAGCTCACCAGATACAGGGTATGGCTACACCTTC; J: TRBJ1-2; V: TRBV18; size: NA; D: NA
CDR3: CASRSTGTSGNTIYF; DNA: TGTGCCAGCAGATCGACAGGGACCTCTGGAAACACCATATATTTT; J: TRBJ1-3; V: TRBV6-6; size: few; D: TRBD1
CDR3: CASSFLSGGGTGELFF; DNA: TGTGCCAGTAGTTTCCTCTCGGGGGGAGGCACCGGGGAGCTGTTTTTT; J: TRBJ2-2; V: TRBV19; size: NA; D: TRBD2
CDR3: CASSLDGEIYEQYF; DNA: TGCGCCAGCAGCTTGGACGGAGAGATCTACGAGCAGTACTTC; J: TRBJ2-7; V: TRBV5-1; size: NA; D: NA
CDR3: CASSLMAGGSSYNSPLHF; DNA: TGTGCCAGCAGCTTAATGGCAGGGGGTAGCTCCTATAATTCACCCCTCCACTTT; J: TRBJ1-6; V: TRBV7-6; size: NA; D: TRBD1
CDR3: CASSPGQGREQYF; DNA: TGTGCCAGCAGCCCGGGACAGGGGCGCGAGCAGTACTTC; J: TRBJ2-7; V: TRBV12-3/TRBV12-4; size: NA; D: TRBD1
CDR3: CASSALAESSYEQYF; DNA: TGTGCCAGCAGCGCGCTAGCGGAGAGCTCCTACGAGCAGTACTTC; J: TRBJ2-7; V: TRBV9; size: NA; D: TRBD2
CDR3: CASSSLLKGALTEKLFF; DNA: TGTGCCAGTAGTTCCCTTTTGAAGGGGGCGCTTACTGAAAAACTGTTTTTT; J: TRBJ1-4; V: TRBV19; size: NA; D: TRBD1
CDR3: CASSEITGNNEQFF; DNA: TGTGCCAGCAGTGAGATTACAGGTAACAATGAGCAGTTCTTC; J: TRBJ2-1; V: TRBV2; size: NA; D: NA
CDR3: CASSLAQGYGNTIYF; DNA: TGTGCCAGCAGCTTAGCACAGGGTTATGGAAACACCATATATTTT; J: TRBJ1-3; V: TRBV7-9; size: NA; D: NA
CDR3: CSVAATQGGSNQPQHF; DNA: TGCAGCGTTGCGGCGACTCAGGGTGGAAGCAATCAGCCCCAGCATTTT; J: TRBJ1-5; V: TRBV29-1; size: NA; D: NA